Sequencing of this TCR beta chain was carried out in a study of blood T cell repertoires in COVID-19. Background on the study: Acute and convalescent COVID-19 specimens originated in the United States, Italy and Spain.

Trimming shortened V by 3 bases and J by 8 bases, and 16 bases separated the two germline ends. In germline, CDR1 is DFQATT, CDR2 SNEGSKA (reference sequence). This CDR3 spans 13 amino acids. TCRdb's copy holds only in-frame clones and misses some; the assay was immunoSEQ multiplex PCR. The table has fewer than 150,000 clones, 84% seen once. The rearrangement links TRBV20-1 to TRBJ1-2; the D gene is possibly TRBD1 (5 bases). This clonotype was sampled from a human donor in a cohort sampled during active COVID-19. The sample taken for sequencing was peripheral blood. CDR3 in DNA: TGCAGTGCTAGTTTGCAGGGAGGCCTCGGCTACACCTTC. The encoded protein is CSASLQGGLGYTF.